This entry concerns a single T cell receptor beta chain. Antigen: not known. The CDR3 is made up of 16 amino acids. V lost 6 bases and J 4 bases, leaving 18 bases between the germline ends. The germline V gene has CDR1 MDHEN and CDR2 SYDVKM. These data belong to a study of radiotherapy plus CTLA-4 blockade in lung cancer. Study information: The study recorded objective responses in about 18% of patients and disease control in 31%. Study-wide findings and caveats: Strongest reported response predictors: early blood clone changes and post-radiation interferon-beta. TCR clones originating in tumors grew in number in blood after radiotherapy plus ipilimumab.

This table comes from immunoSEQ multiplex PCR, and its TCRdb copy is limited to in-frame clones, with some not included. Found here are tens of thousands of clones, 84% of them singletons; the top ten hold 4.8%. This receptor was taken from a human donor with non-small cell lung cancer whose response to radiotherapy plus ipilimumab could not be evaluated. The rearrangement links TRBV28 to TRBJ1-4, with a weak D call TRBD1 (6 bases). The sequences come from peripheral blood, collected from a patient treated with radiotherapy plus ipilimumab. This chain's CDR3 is CASRGLWTEVNEKLFF. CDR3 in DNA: TGTGCCAGCAGGGGACTATGGACAGAGGTTAATGAAAAACTGTTTTTT.